Given below is one TCR beta chain in context. The table came from immunoSEQ multiplex PCR; TCRdb's copy has only in-frame clones and leaves some out. This sample has 35,000 or so clones; just over 90% occur once, and the top ten carry roughly 0.44%. The germline V and J ends were trimmed by 5 bases and 2 bases, with 9 bases remaining between them. Per germline, CDR1 SQVTM and CDR2 ANQGSEA. The CDR3 is 12 residues long. These data come from a study of T cell changes during pregnancy in multiple sclerosis. This sequence originates from a female donor with multiple sclerosis, enrolled in a pregnancy study. Sample: CD4+ T cells from peripheral blood mononuclear cells, taken after pregnancy. The chain recombines TRBV29-1 with TRBJ1-1; tentatively, D is TRBD1 (6 bases). The chain's CDR3 is CSVSGTNTEAFF. The CDR3 coding sequence is TGCAGCGTTTCAGGGACAAACACTGAAGCTTTCTTT.